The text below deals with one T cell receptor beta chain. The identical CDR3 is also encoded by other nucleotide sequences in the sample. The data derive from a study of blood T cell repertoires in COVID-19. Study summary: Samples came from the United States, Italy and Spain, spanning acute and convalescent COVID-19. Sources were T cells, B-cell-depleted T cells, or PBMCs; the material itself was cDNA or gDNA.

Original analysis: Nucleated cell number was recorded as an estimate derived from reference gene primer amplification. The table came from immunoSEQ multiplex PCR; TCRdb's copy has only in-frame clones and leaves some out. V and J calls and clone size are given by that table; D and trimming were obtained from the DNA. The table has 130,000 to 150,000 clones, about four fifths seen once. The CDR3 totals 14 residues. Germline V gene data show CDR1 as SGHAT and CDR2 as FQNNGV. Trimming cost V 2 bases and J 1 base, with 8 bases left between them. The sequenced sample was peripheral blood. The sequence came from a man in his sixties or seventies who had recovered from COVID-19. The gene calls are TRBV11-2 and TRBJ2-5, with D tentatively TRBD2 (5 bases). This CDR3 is CASSLLAGQETQYF. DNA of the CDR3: TGTGCCAGCAGCTTATTGGCGGGCCAAGAGACCCAGTACTTC.